This TCR beta chain was captured by sequencing in a study of PD-1 blockade in classical Hodgkin lymphoma. Study observations and caveats: Relapsed/refractory patients reportedly had the lowest baseline TCR diversity, below newly diagnosed patients, who were below healthy donors.

On this clone: Its specificity is not known.

V lost 2 bases to trimming and J lost 7 bases; unmatched junction nucleotides: 6. The length of the CDR3 is 14 residues. Germline-derived CDR1 and CDR2 are KGHSH and LQKENI. Time point noted: cycle 4 day 1 (C4D1), after six to seven weeks of nivolumab. Every one of the patients relapsed after autologous stem cell transplantation (brentuximab vedotin exposure was variable). Assay used: immunoSEQ multiplex PCR; TCRdb lists only in-frame clones, some missing. Here the sample spans 50,000 or so clones, 90% being singletons. The chain combines TRBV18 with TRBJ2-7; 9 bases fit TRBD1. This clonotype was obtained from a human donor with classical Hodgkin lymphoma. The sample consisted of peripheral blood mononuclear cells (PBMCs), taken before the fourth cycle of nivolumab. The CDR3 region has the DNA TGTGCCAGCTCACCAAGTAGACAGGGGGGAGAGCAGTACTTC. Amino acid sequence: CASSPSRQGGEQYF.